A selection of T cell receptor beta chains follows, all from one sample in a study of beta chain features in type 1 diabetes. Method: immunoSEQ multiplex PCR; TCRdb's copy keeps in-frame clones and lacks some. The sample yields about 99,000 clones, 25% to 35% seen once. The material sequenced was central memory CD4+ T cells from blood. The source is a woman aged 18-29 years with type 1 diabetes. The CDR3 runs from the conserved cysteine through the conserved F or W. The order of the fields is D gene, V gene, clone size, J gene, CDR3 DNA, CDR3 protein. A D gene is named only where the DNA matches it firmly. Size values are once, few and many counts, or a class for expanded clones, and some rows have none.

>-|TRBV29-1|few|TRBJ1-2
TGCAGCGCCTTTCAGGGTAGTGGCTACACCTTC
CSAFQGSGYTF
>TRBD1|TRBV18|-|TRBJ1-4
TGTGCCAGCTCACCAACCTCGACAGGGGGAACTAATGAAAAACTGTTTTTT
CASSPTSTGGTNEKLFF
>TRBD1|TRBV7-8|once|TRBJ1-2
TGTGCCAGCAGCTTACGAACAGGGGACCTCGGAGGCTACACCTTC
CASSLRTGDLGGYTF
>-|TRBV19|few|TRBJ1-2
TGTGCCAGTAGTATGTCTGCAGGTCAGGACTATGGCTACACCTTC
CASSMSAGQDYGYTF
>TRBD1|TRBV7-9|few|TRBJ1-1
TGTGCCAGCAGCTTACAGGGGGCGGACACTGAAGCTTTCTTT
CASSLQGADTEAFF
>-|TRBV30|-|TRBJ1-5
TGTGCCTGGAATGGTGAGGGAAATCAGCCCCAGCATTTT
CAWNGEGNQPQHF
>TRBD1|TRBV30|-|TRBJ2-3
TGTGCCGGACAGGGGGTTCCAGATACGCAGTATTTT
CAGQGVPDTQYF
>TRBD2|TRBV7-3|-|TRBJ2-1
TGTGCCAGCAGCAGGGGACTAGCGGGCAGTGAGCAGTTCTTC
CASSRGLAGSEQFF
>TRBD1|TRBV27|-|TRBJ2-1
TGTGCCAGCAGTTCCCTGACAGGGCTACAATACAATGAGCAGTTCTTC
CASSSLTGLQYNEQFF
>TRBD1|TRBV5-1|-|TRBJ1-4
TGCGCCAGCAGCTACCAGAGTCGGGACAGCCTCAATGAAAAACTGTTTTTT
CASSYQSRDSLNEKLFF
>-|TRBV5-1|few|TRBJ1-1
TGCGCCAGCAGCTCCGGGACAAAGAACACTGAAGCTTTCTTT
CASSSGTKNTEAFF
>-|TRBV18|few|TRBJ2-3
TGTGCCAGCTCACCTGGGACTCGGGGTGAAGCAGATACGCAGTATTTT
CASSPGTRGEADTQYF
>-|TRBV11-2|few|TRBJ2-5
TGTGCCAGCAGCCCCTCTTCCCTCCAAGAGACCCAGTACTTC
CASSPSSLQETQYF
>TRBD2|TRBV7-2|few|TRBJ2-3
TGTGCCAGCAGCTTATCAAGCGGGGCCACAGATACGCAGTATTTT
CASSLSSGATDTQYF
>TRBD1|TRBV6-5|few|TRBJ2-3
TGTGCCAGCAGTAGGGGGACAGGAGGTCGGGATACGCAGTATTTT
CASSRGTGGRDTQYF
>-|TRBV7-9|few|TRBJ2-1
TGTGCCAGCAGCTTGGCACAAGGGGGAATAGGGGAGCAGTTCTTC
CASSLAQGGIGEQFF
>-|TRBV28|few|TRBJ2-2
TGTGCCAGCAGCCAACAGGGCACAGGGCAAAACACCGGGGAGCTGTTTTTT
CASSQQGTGQNTGELFF
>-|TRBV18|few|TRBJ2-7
TGTGCCAGCTCACCAGACAAAGCCTCCTACGAGCAGTACTTC
CASSPDKASYEQYF
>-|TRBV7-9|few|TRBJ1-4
TGTGCCAGCAGCTTTCCCCAGGCCCATAATGAAAAACTGTTTTTT
CASSFPQAHNEKLFF
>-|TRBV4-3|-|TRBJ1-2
TGCGCCAGCAGCCAAGATGGGGGGGACCTTGGCTATGGCTACACCTTC
CASSQDGGDLGYGYTF
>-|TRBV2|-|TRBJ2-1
TGTGCCAGCCGCTCTACCATTCACGGGGACAATGAGCAGTTCTTC
CASRSTIHGDNEQFF
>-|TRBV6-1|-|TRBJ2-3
TGTGCCAGCAGTGGAGGACTTATCCCGGATACGCAGTATTTT
CASSGGLIPDTQYF
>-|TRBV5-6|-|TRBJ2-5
TGTGCCAGCGTGTCGGTCGGGAGAGGCCGCGAGACCCAGTACTTC
CASVSVGRGRETQYF
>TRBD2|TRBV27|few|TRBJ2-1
TGTGCCAGCAGAAAGGTCCTCCTCGGACTAGCGGGGAATGAAGAGTTCTTC
CASRKVLLGLAGNEEFF
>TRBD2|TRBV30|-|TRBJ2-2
TGTGCCTGGAGGCGAGCGGGGCTCAACACCGGGGAGCTGTTTTTT
CAWRRAGLNTGELFF
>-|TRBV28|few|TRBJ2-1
TGTGCCAGCGTAACGAGAAGCTCCTACAATGAGCAGTTCTTC
CASVTRSSYNEQFF
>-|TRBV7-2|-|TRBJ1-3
TGTGCCAGCAGCCCAGGCAGGCAGGGCCCTAACACCATATATTTT
CASSPGRQGPNTIYF
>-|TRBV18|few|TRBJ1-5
TGTGCCAGCTCACCAGGGGGGGGAAATCAGCCCCAGCATTTT
CASSPGGGNQPQHF
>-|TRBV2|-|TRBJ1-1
TGTGCCAGCACAACAGAAGTTAACACTGAAGCTTTCTTT
CASTTEVNTEAFF
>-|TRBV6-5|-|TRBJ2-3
TGTGCCAGCAGTTACCTGGCTAGTCCTGCAGATACGCAGTATTTT
CASSYLASPADTQYF
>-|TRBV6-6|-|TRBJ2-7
TGTGCCAGCAAACAGGAACCGGTTTCAGAGCAGTACTTC
CASKQEPVSEQYF
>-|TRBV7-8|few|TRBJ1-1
TGTGCCAGCAGTTTCATGAACACTGAAGCTTTCTTT
CASSFMNTEAFF
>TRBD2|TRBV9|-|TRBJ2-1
TGTGCCAGCAGCGTAGTGGGTAGCGGGACCTACAATGAGCAGTTCTTC
CASSVVGSGTYNEQFF
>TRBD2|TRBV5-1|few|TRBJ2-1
TGCGCCAGCAGCTTGATAGCGGGAGGGCCGAAGGGTGAGCAGTTCTTC
CASSLIAGGPKGEQFF
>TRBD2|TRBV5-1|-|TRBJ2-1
TGCGCCAGCAGCTTGGAATGGGGTTTAACGCGGGGGTCCTACAATGAGCAGTTCTTC
CASSLEWGLTRGSYNEQFF
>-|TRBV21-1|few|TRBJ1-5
TGTGCCAGCAGCAAAGGCCAGTATAGCAATCAGCCCCAGCATTTT
CASSKGQYSNQPQHF
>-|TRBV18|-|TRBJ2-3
TGTGCCAGCTCACCACAACGGTTGGATACGCAGTATTTT
CASSPQRLDTQYF
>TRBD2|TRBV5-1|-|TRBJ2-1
TGCGCCAGCAGCTTGGAATCCCTCTCTAGCGGTACCTACAATGAGCAGTTCTTC
CASSLESLSSGTYNEQFF
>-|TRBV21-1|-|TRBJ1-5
TGTGCCAGCAGCAAAGGGATGGGAGGACAGGGGGGGAATCAGCCCCAGCATTTT
CASSKGMGGQGGNQPQHF
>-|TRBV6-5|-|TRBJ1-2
TGTGCCAGCAGTTCAGACAGTCACGGTGGCTACACCTTC
CASSSDSHGGYTF
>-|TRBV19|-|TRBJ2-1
TGTGCCAGTAGTATTTCAGGTGGTTTGGGGCGAAATGAGCAGTTCTTC
CASSISGGLGRNEQFF
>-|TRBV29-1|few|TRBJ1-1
TGCAGCGTTGAGTCTGCCCGGGGATTCGGTAGCACTGAAGCTTTCTTT
CSVESARGFGSTEAFF
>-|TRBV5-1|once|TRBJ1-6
TGCGCCAGCAGCCGCGGGACCCCCGATGGGTCACCCCTCCACTTT
CASSRGTPDGSPLHF
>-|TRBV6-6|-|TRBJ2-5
TGTGCCAGCATCATTCAGCGTGTGGAGCACCAAGAGACCCAGTACTTC
CASIIQRVEHQETQYF
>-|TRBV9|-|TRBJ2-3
TGTGCCAGCAGCGTAGATGTGACTGCAGATACGCAGTATTTT
CASSVDVTADTQYF
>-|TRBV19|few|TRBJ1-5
TGTGCCAGTACAGAGGAAAGGGGCCAGCCCCAGCATTTT
CASTEERGQPQHF
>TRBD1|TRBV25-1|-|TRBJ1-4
TGTGCCAGCAGTGAAGGGACAGCTAATGAAAAACTGTTTTTT
CASSEGTANEKLFF
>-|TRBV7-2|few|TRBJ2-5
TGTGCCAGCAGCTCCACAAGTAAAGAGACCCAGTACTTC
CASSSTSKETQYF
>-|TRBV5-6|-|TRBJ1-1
TGTGCCAGCAGCTTGGACAGGATGAACACTGAAGCTTTCTTT
CASSLDRMNTEAFF
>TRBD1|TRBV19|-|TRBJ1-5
TGTGCCAGTAGTATCGGACAGGGATCCAATCAGCCCCAGCATTTT
CASSIGQGSNQPQHF
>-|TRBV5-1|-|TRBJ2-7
TGCGCCAGCAGCCAAGAGAGCTACGAGCAGTACTTC
CASSQESYEQYF
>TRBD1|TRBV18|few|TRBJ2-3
TGTGCCAGCTCACCACCGACAGGGGGCGAAGATACGCAGTATTTT
CASSPPTGGEDTQYF
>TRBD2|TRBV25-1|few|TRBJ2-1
TGTGCCAGCAGTGGAAAGAGCGGGAGGACCTACGGCTACAATGAGCAGTTCTTC
CASSGKSGRTYGYNEQFF
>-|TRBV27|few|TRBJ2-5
TGTGCCAGCAGTTTATCAACGCCTAGCCGAGAGACCCAGTACTTC
CASSLSTPSRETQYF
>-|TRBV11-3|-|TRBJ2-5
TGTGCCAGCAGCCCAAACCGGGAGACCCAGTACTTC
CASSPNRETQYF
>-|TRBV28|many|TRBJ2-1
TGTGCCAGCAGTTTAAGCTGGACTTCCCAACACGGACGGCAGTTCTTC
CASSLSWTSQHGRQFF
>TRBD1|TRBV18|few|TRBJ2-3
TGTGCCAGCTCACCGGACAGGGTGGGCACAGATACGCAGTATTTT
CASSPDRVGTDTQYF